Following are 23 T cell receptor beta chains from one sample sequenced in a study of T cells in Graves' hyperthyroidism and ophthalmopathy. Researchers took RNA transcripts and amplified the TCR beta CDR3 regions from them. The study used the HTBI primer set for a first-round RT-PCR of the TCR CDR3. TCRdb ran MiXCR on the multiplex PCR reads and lists one entry per CDR3 protein. The data contain around 580,000 distinct CDR3 sequences, around 45% of them singletons. The specimen was peripheral blood or thyroid tissue (not recorded which). All receptors derive from a woman younger than 35 with Graves' hyperthyroidism.

This clonotype was found many times. The J gene is TRBJ1-1, the V gene TRBV6-5; TRBD1 matches 7 bases. Per the germline V gene, CDR1 is MNHEY and CDR2 is SVGAGI. The CDR3 extends over 15 amino acids. The ends lost 6 bases at V and 0 bases at J; junction bases unmatched: 7. The CDR3 loop is CASSIQGRMNTEAFF. The CDR3 DNA is TGTGCCAGCAGCATACAGGGGAGGATGAACACTGAAGCTTTCTTT.

This clonotype was picked up many times. The J gene is TRBJ2-7, the V gene TRBV5-1; a weak D match, TRBD2 (5 bases). Trimming removed 5 bases at V and 2 bases at J, with 17 bases between. This CDR3 region has 15 residues. CDR1 and CDR2 (germline): SGHRS, YFSETQ. The CDR3 sequence is CASRYTIGETYEQYF. The DNA of the CDR3 is TGCGCCAGCAGATATACTATCGGGGAGACCTACGAGCAGTACTTC.

The rearrangement joins TRBV21-1 to TRBJ1-2. TRBV21-1 is termed a pseudogene. This CDR3 is built from 15 residues. DNA of the CDR3: TGTGCCAGCGCAATAGGGGAGGACAAGAACTATGGCTACACCTTC. Amino acids: CASAIGEDKNYGYTF.

This clonotype was picked up many times. This chain links TRBV6-1 with TRBJ2-7; D ambiguous. This CDR3 contains 16 residues. Trimming pared 2 bases from V and 0 bases from J, leaving 14 bases between. Germline lookup yields CDR1 MNHNS and CDR2 SASEGT. The CDR3 sequence is CASSERQVSSSYEQYF. In nucleotides, the CDR3 is TGTGCCAGCAGTGAAAGGCAGGTCTCGAGCTCCTACGAGCAGTACTTC.

The chain uses TRBV5-1 and TRBJ2-5; D remains unclear. The germline V gene has CDR1 SGHRS and CDR2 YFSETQ. CDR3 length: 15 residues. The V end lost 5 bases, the J end lost 5 bases, and 19 bases lay between the germline ends. The CDR3 nucleotides read TGCGCCAGCAGTTCGGCCATCGGGTTCCGGGAGACCCAGTACTTC. Translated: CASSSAIGFRETQYF.

This clonotype was counted at least ten times. This CDR3 is CASSPRDWSSYEQYF. CDR3 nucleotides: TGTGCCAGCAGCCCGAGGGACTGGTCCTCCTACGAGCAGTACTTC. The rearrangement links TRBV7-9 to TRBJ2-7; D possibly corresponds to TRBD2 (6 bases). The CDR3 loop spans 15 amino acids. Germline assignment: CDR1 SEHNR and CDR2 FQNEAQ (reference sequence). V dropped 5 bases and J dropped 0 bases, with 14 bases sitting between them.

The chain links TRBV29-1 to TRBJ2-7; D is unclear. The V gene's germline CDR1 is SQVTM and CDR2 ANQGSEA. V lost 8 bases and J 0 bases, leaving 14 bases between the germline ends. The CDR3 sequence is 13 residues long. The CDR3 coding sequence is TGCAGCTTATGGGGTCCGCACTCCTACGAGCAGTACTTC. This encodes CSLWGPHSYEQYF.

This clonotype was recorded many times. The chain recombines TRBV20-1 with TRBJ1-6, with TRBD1 as a possible D gene (6 bases). The CDR3 has 15 residues. The V end lost 7 bases, the J end lost 9 bases, and 22 bases lay between the germline ends. Germline loops: CDR1 DFQATT, CDR2 SNEGSKA (reference sequence). The CDR3 sequence is CSGGEGGVFGSPLHF. In DNA, the CDR3 is TGCAGTGGCGGGGAAGGGGGGGTATTTGGTTCACCCCTCCACTTT.

This clonotype was seen repeatedly, ten times or more. The V gene is TRBV7-2, the J gene TRBJ1-3, with 8 bases matching TRBD1. This CDR3 has 16 amino acids. Unmatched junction bases numbered 10, after V lost 3 bases and J lost 6 bases. Looked up from germline, CDR1 is SGHTA and CDR2 is FQGNSA. The CDR3 here is CASSFQQGTGENTIYF. The DNA for the CDR3 is TGTGCCAGCAGCTTTCAACAGGGGACAGGCGAAAACACCATATATTTT. Full variable domain (remainder filled in from reference TRBV7-2 and TRBJ1-3): GAGVSQSPSNKVTEKGKDVELRCDPISGHTALYWYRQSLGQGLEFLIYFQGNSAPDKSGLPSDRFSAERTGGSVSTLTIQRTQQEDSAVYLCASSFQQGTGENTIYFGEGSWLTVV.

This clonotype was counted ten times or more. The J gene is TRBJ2-2, the V gene TRBV7-8; D gene ambiguous. The V end was cut by 1 base, the J end by 7 bases, with 7 bases between. This CDR3 has 13 residues. Germline values: CDR1 SGHVS, CDR2 FQNEAQ. CDR3 in DNA: TGTGCCAGCAGCTTAGGGCGGAGCGGGGAGCTGTTTTTT. Translating it yields CASSLGRSGELFF.

The J gene is TRBJ1-2, the V gene TRBV15; 9 bases map to TRBD1. Germline-derived CDR1 and CDR2 are LNHNV and YYDKDF (reference sequence). Trimming took 0 bases from V and 4 from J; bases not matched to a gene: 3. This CDR3 comprises 15 residues. CDR3 residues: CATSRDTGGSYGYTF. CDR3 nucleotides: TGTGCCACCAGCAGAGACACAGGGGGCAGCTATGGCTACACCTTC.

About this clonotype: Sequence at one end of the junction differs from germline and may be a read error. J is TRBJ2-7 and V is TRBV20-1; TRBD1 aligns across 10 bases. The CDR3 loop spans 14 amino acids. Germline CDR1 and CDR2: DFQATT and SNEGSKA (reference sequence). Written as DNA, the CDR3 is TGCAGTGCTGGAGATTGGGACAGGGGATACGAGCAGTACTTC. This encodes CSAGDWDRGYEQYF.

This clonotype has a handful of counts. The V and J genes are TRBV20-1 and TRBJ2-7; 14 positions agree with TRBD2. The J segment lost 7 bases and the V segment lost 5 bases, leaving 16 bases of the junction unmatched. Germline V gene lookup returns CDR1 DFQATT and CDR2 SNEGSKA (reference sequence). This CDR3 is 17 amino acids long. CDR3 protein: CSAGARTSGGIPGEQYF. The DNA for the CDR3 is TGCAGTGCTGGAGCCCGGACTAGCGGGGGGATACCAGGAGAGCAGTACTTC.

The rearrangement uses TRBV29-1 and TRBJ2-2; D ambiguous. V was shortened by 7 bases and J by 4 bases, with 10 bases between the two germline ends. Looked up from germline, CDR1 is SQVTM and CDR2 is ANQGSEA. This CDR3 is 12 amino acids long. The CDR3 sequence: CSARISTGELFF. CDR3 sequence (DNA): TGCAGCGCCCGTATCTCCACCGGGGAGCTGTTTTTT.

This clonotype has only a few counts. V usage is TRBV19 and J usage is TRBJ2-2; D unclear. The V gene's germline CDR1 is LNHDA and CDR2 SQIVND (reference sequence). This CDR3 region has 12 residues. V lost 5 bases, J lost 6 bases, and 7 bases lay in between. CDR3 coding DNA: TGTGCCAGTAGTGTGCTGGCCGGGGAGCTGTTTTTT. Residues: CASSVLAGELFF.

In its sample, this clonotype was seen many times. The chain uses TRBV11-2 and TRBJ1-1; D is unresolved. The CDR3 is 14 amino acids. V was shortened by 6 bases and J by 1 base, with 12 bases between the two germline ends. From germline, CDR1 is SGHAT and CDR2 FQNNGV. Here the CDR3 DNA reads TGTGCCAGCAGGGAGATATGGACGAACACTGAAGCTTTCTTT. Translated, it gives CASREIWTNTEAFF.

In the case of this clonotype: Here the CDR3 omits its conserved ending phenylalanine or tryptophan, so a read error is the likely source. It is unclear where the CDR3 begins or ends on the DNA, so no DNA is shown, and the CDR3 is as TCRdb lists it. The chain joins TRBV7-9 to TRBJ1-2. Germline-derived CDR1 and CDR2 are SEHNR and FQNEAQ (reference sequence). The CDR3 numbers 12 amino acids, ends counted. CDR3: CASSSVVPANTG.

The rearrangement links TRBV15 to TRBJ2-7; a possible D gene is TRBD2 (5 bases). The CDR3 has 15 residues. Trimming stripped 5 bases from V and 0 bases from J, with 14 bases between. Per the germline V gene, CDR1 is LNHNV and CDR2 is YYDKDF (reference sequence). The CDR3 loop is CATSPRDLSSYEQYF. CDR3 nucleotides: TGTGCCACCAGCCCCCGGGATTTGAGCTCCTACGAGCAGTACTTC. The variable domain in full, completed from reference TRBV15 and TRBJ2-7, reads DAMVIQNPRYQVTQFGKPVTLSCSQTLNHNVMYWYQQKSSQAPKLLFHYYDKDFNNEADTPDNFQSRRPNTSFCFLDIRSPGLGDTAMYLCATSPRDLSSYEQYFGPGTRLTVT.

Remarks on this clonotype: Its ends do not fully match the called genes, so a read error is possible. The genes are TRBV10-3 and TRBJ2-7; TRBD2 matches 13 bases. This CDR3 spans 17 amino acids. CDR1 is ENHRY and CDR2 is SYGVKD in the germline V gene. The CDR3 sequence is CASSYRTSGRSSYEQYF. The CDR3 DNA reads as TGTGCCAGCAGTTACCGGACTAGCGGGAGAAGTTCCTACGAGCAGTACTTC.

The V call is TRBV20-1, the J call TRBJ1-2; D gene ambiguous. Germline V CDR1 and CDR2: DFQATT, SNEGSKA (reference sequence). The CDR3 extends over 11 amino acids. CDR3 loop: CSEDGVYGYTF. CDR3 bases: TGCAGCGAAGACGGAGTCTATGGCTACACCTTC.

This clonotype showed up many times. The chain has TRBV20-1 and TRBJ2-7; 8 nucleotides align to TRBD1. From germline, CDR1 is DFQATT and CDR2 SNEGSKA (reference sequence). The CDR3 is made up of 14 amino acids. The V gene end was trimmed by 3 bases and the J gene end by 1 base; junction bases not matched to a gene: 5. CDR3 DNA: TGCAGTGCTAGGAAGGACAGGGTTTCCTACGAGCAGTACTTC. Translation gives CSARKDRVSYEQYF.

This clonotype was recorded many times. The chain joins TRBV10-1 to TRBJ1-1; D gene uncertain. The CDR3 consists of 13 residues. In germline, CDR1 is WNHNN, CDR2 SYGVQD (reference sequence). Trimming cost V 6 bases and J 0 bases, with 8 bases left between them. The CDR3 spells CASRRLMNTEAFF. The CDR3 nucleotides are TGCGCCAGCAGAAGGCTGATGAACACTGAAGCTTTCTTT.

A single count supports this clonotype. The chain has TRBV20-1 and TRBJ2-7; 10 nucleotides agree with TRBD2. CDR1 DFQATT and CDR2 SNEGSKA come from the germline V gene (reference sequence). After removal of 0 bases from V and 2 bases from J, the junction contained 1 base not matched to a gene. This CDR3 spans 14 amino acids. The CDR3 DNA reads TGCAGTGCTAGAGAACTAGCGGGAACCTACGAGCAGTACTTC. Translating gives CSARELAGTYEQYF.